Listed below are T cell receptor beta chains from one sample, sequenced in a study of shared clonotypes between healthy human individuals. The data were produced by immunoSEQ multiplex PCR, yet TCRdb's version contains in-frame clones alone and is incomplete. The sample comprises approximately 2,300,000 clones, roughly 92% of which are singletons, and 0.37% rests with the top ten. The specimen was naive CD4+ T cells from PBMCs. These receptors were taken from a man between 18 and 35 years old in good health. Some clones in this sample may be carry-over from other donors' samples. Each CDR3 is given with its conserved first and last residue. A D gene is named only where the DNA matches it firmly. For some rows the clone size is stated as once, few or many, or as a class when expanded; others skip it.

d_gene: NA
j_gene: TRBJ2-7
abundance: NA
v_gene: TRBV18
CDR3aa: CASSPYRGGGLLREQYF
CDR3nt: TGTGCCAGCTCACCCTACAGGGGAGGAGGACTACTAAGAGAGCAGTACTTC

d_gene: NA
j_gene: TRBJ2-1
abundance: once
v_gene: TRBV7-3
CDR3aa: CASSSPGHISEQFF
CDR3nt: TGTGCCAGCAGCTCTCCGGGACATATAAGTGAGCAGTTCTTC

d_gene: TRBD2
j_gene: TRBJ2-1
abundance: NA
v_gene: TRBV9
CDR3aa: CASSPRTSGNEQFF
CDR3nt: TGTGCCAGCAGCCCCCGGACTAGCGGCAATGAGCAGTTCTTC

d_gene: NA
j_gene: TRBJ1-1
abundance: NA
v_gene: TRBV7-2
CDR3aa: CASSLTGEVTEAFF
CDR3nt: TGTGCCAGCAGCTTAACCGGGGAGGTTACTGAAGCTTTCTTT

d_gene: TRBD1
j_gene: TRBJ1-2
abundance: NA
v_gene: TRBV5-4
CDR3aa: CASSSDRDPPYTF
CDR3nt: TGTGCCAGCAGCTCGGACAGGGATCCTCCCTACACCTTC

d_gene: NA
j_gene: TRBJ2-1
abundance: NA
v_gene: TRBV27
CDR3aa: CASSLMGGRSDEQFF
CDR3nt: TGTGCCAGCAGTTTAATGGGGGGCCGGAGCGATGAGCAGTTCTTC

d_gene: NA
j_gene: TRBJ1-4
abundance: NA
v_gene: TRBV7-9
CDR3aa: CASSPGGLGEKLFF
CDR3nt: TGTGCCAGCAGCCCCGGAGGGCTTGGTGAAAAACTGTTTTTT

d_gene: TRBD2
j_gene: TRBJ2-7
abundance: NA
v_gene: TRBV18
CDR3aa: CASSIGLAGVYEQYF
CDR3nt: TGTGCCAGCTCAATAGGACTAGCGGGAGTCTACGAGCAGTACTTC

d_gene: NA
j_gene: TRBJ1-3
abundance: NA
v_gene: TRBV5-4
CDR3aa: CASSLDRNSGNTIYF
CDR3nt: TGTGCCAGCAGCTTAGACAGGAACTCTGGAAACACCATATATTTT

d_gene: TRBD1
j_gene: TRBJ2-2
abundance: NA
v_gene: TRBV9
CDR3aa: CASSALQGKNTGELFF
CDR3nt: TGTGCCAGCAGCGCCCTACAGGGGAAAAACACCGGGGAGCTGTTTTTT

d_gene: NA
j_gene: TRBJ1-4
abundance: NA
v_gene: TRBV2
CDR3aa: CASTGTRGEKLFF
CDR3nt: TGTGCCAGCACCGGGACAAGGGGTGAAAAACTGTTTTTT

d_gene: NA
j_gene: TRBJ2-3
abundance: once
v_gene: TRBV5-4
CDR3aa: CASSPGLQLYRTDTQYF
CDR3nt: TGTGCCAGCAGCCCGGGACTCCAACTTTATCGCACAGATACGCAGTATTTT

d_gene: TRBD1
j_gene: TRBJ2-7
abundance: NA
v_gene: TRBV7-3
CDR3aa: CASSPNGQGLGEQYF
CDR3nt: TGTGCCAGCAGCCCTAACGGACAGGGCTTAGGGGAGCAGTACTTC

d_gene: NA
j_gene: TRBJ2-2
abundance: NA
v_gene: TRBV25-1
CDR3aa: CASSENGELFF
CDR3nt: TGTGCCAGCAGTGAAAACGGGGAGCTGTTTTTT

d_gene: TRBD2
j_gene: TRBJ2-1
abundance: NA
v_gene: TRBV4-1
CDR3aa: CASSQSLAGGLNEQFF
CDR3nt: TGCGCCAGCAGCCAGTCTCTAGCGGGAGGCCTCAATGAGCAGTTCTTC

d_gene: NA
j_gene: TRBJ1-2
abundance: NA
v_gene: TRBV27
CDR3aa: CASMYRGTYIF
CDR3nt: TGTGCCAGCATGTACCGGGGGACCTATATCTTC

d_gene: NA
j_gene: TRBJ2-7
abundance: NA
v_gene: TRBV9
CDR3aa: CASSADPIQGREQYF
CDR3nt: TGTGCCAGCAGCGCAGACCCCATACAGGGTCGCGAGCAGTACTTC

d_gene: NA
j_gene: TRBJ2-2
abundance: NA
v_gene: TRBV19
CDR3aa: CASRLAPNTGELFF
CDR3nt: TGTGCCAGTAGGCTAGCGCCGAACACCGGGGAGCTGTTTTTT

d_gene: NA
j_gene: TRBJ1-5
abundance: NA
v_gene: TRBV6-1
CDR3aa: CASQGIEPQHF
CDR3nt: TGTGCCAGCCAAGGGATCGAGCCCCAGCATTTT

d_gene: NA
j_gene: TRBJ1-2
abundance: NA
v_gene: TRBV20-1
CDR3aa: CSAYDSPRYTF
CDR3nt: TGCAGTGCTTACGACAGCCCCCGCTACACCTTC

d_gene: TRBD2
j_gene: TRBJ2-3
abundance: NA
v_gene: TRBV7-2
CDR3aa: CASSLVLAGAKDTQYF
CDR3nt: TGTGCCAGCAGCTTAGTTTTGGCGGGAGCGAAAGATACGCAGTATTTT

d_gene: NA
j_gene: TRBJ2-7
abundance: NA
v_gene: TRBV5-4
CDR3aa: CASSLGDEQYF
CDR3nt: TGTGCCAGCAGCTTAGGGGATGAGCAGTACTTC

d_gene: NA
j_gene: TRBJ2-6
abundance: NA
v_gene: TRBV7-2
CDR3aa: CASTASWSRSGANVLTF
CDR3nt: TGTGCCAGCACCGCAAGTTGGTCGCGCTCTGGGGCCAACGTCCTGACTTTC

d_gene: NA
j_gene: TRBJ2-4
abundance: NA
v_gene: TRBV5-8
CDR3aa: CASTFEGGAKNIQYF
CDR3nt: TGTGCCAGCACTTTTGAAGGGGGAGCCAAAAACATTCAGTACTTC

d_gene: TRBD1
j_gene: TRBJ1-1
abundance: few
v_gene: TRBV5-4
CDR3aa: CASSPPGQGLNTEAFF
CDR3nt: TGTGCCAGCAGCCCGCCGGGACAGGGATTGAACACTGAAGCTTTCTTT

d_gene: NA
j_gene: TRBJ1-5
abundance: NA
v_gene: TRBV28
CDR3aa: CASSPPLGEKGNQPQHF
CDR3nt: TGTGCCAGCAGTCCCCCCCTGGGGGAAAAGGGCAATCAGCCCCAGCATTTT

d_gene: NA
j_gene: TRBJ1-2
abundance: NA
v_gene: TRBV11-2
CDR3aa: CASSFIEAYGYTF
CDR3nt: TGTGCCAGCAGCTTTATTGAAGCCTATGGCTACACCTTC

d_gene: NA
j_gene: TRBJ1-6
abundance: NA
v_gene: TRBV30
CDR3aa: CAWSRGPESSYNSPLHF
CDR3nt: TGTGCCTGGAGTCGGGGGCCTGAGAGCTCCTATAATTCACCCCTCCACTTT

d_gene: NA
j_gene: TRBJ1-1
abundance: few
v_gene: TRBV18
CDR3aa: CASSLLTRGTEAFF
CDR3nt: TGTGCCAGCTCACTACTAACGAGGGGCACTGAAGCTTTCTTT

d_gene: NA
j_gene: TRBJ1-5
abundance: once
v_gene: TRBV28
CDR3aa: CASSFLLRRYSNQPQHF
CDR3nt: TGTGCCAGCAGTTTTTTGTTGAGGCGTTATAGCAATCAGCCCCAGCATTTT

d_gene: NA
j_gene: TRBJ2-7
abundance: NA
v_gene: TRBV28
CDR3aa: CASSLDKIYEQYF
CDR3nt: TGTGCCAGCAGTTTGGATAAGATCTACGAGCAGTACTTC

d_gene: NA
j_gene: TRBJ2-5
abundance: once
v_gene: TRBV29-1
CDR3aa: CSVNRVQETQYF
CDR3nt: TGCAGCGTTAACAGGGTCCAAGAGACCCAGTACTTC

d_gene: TRBD2
j_gene: TRBJ2-7
abundance: NA
v_gene: TRBV5-1
CDR3aa: CASSQGTSGSGEQYF
CDR3nt: TGCGCCAGCAGCCAAGGGACTAGCGGGAGTGGCGAGCAGTACTTC

d_gene: NA
j_gene: TRBJ2-3
abundance: NA
v_gene: TRBV28
CDR3aa: CASSPRGLGTDTQYF
CDR3nt: TGTGCCAGCAGCCCGAGGGGACTCGGCACAGATACGCAGTATTTT

d_gene: TRBD1
j_gene: TRBJ2-2
abundance: NA
v_gene: TRBV29-1
CDR3aa: CSVDRGGTGELFF
CDR3nt: TGCAGCGTGGACAGGGGGGGGACCGGGGAGCTGTTTTTT

d_gene: TRBD1
j_gene: TRBJ2-1
abundance: NA
v_gene: TRBV6-5
CDR3aa: CASSVSGTGNNEQFF
CDR3nt: TGTGCCAGCAGTGTCTCCGGGACAGGCAACAATGAGCAGTTCTTC